The 32 T cell receptor beta chains below all came from one sample that was sequenced in a study of T-cell reconstitution after alpha-beta-depleted transplantation in children. The TCRbeta library was prepared with unique molecular identifiers. Each CDR3 protein is one row after TCRdb ran MiXCR on the PCR reads. The table includes 540,000 or so distinct CDR3 sequences, more than 20% detected once. The sample was PBMCs, mostly from graft donor cells, taken 360 days after TCRalphabeta/CD19-depleted stem cell transplant. These TCRs come from a boy less than two years old who had a stem cell transplant for acute myeloid leukemia, so the T cells may come from the graft donor.

J is TRBJ2-3 and V is TRBV11-2, with 9 bases aligning to TRBD2. Trimming took 6 bases from V and 6 from J; bases not matched to a gene: 10. The CDR3 is made up of 15 amino acids. CDR1 SGHAT and CDR2 FQNNGV come from the germline V gene. Written as DNA, the CDR3 is TGTGCCAGCAGGGGAGCGGGGGGTACTTCCGATACGCAGTATTTT. Encoded protein: CASRGAGGTSDTQYF.

This clonotype showed up just once. The chain links TRBV24-1 to TRBJ2-1; TRBD2 aligns across 7 bases. There are 14 residues in the CDR3. Germline CDR1 is KGHDR and CDR2 is SFDVKD. V was pared by 0 bases and J by 9 bases, with 4 bases of the junction left unmatched. This chain's CDR3 is CATSDLSGGGEQFF. As DNA, the CDR3 is TGTGCCACCAGTGATTTGAGTGGGGGGGGTGAGCAGTTCTTC.

This sequence joins TRBV10-3 and TRBJ2-7; D could derive from TRBD1 or TRBD2 (5 bases each). The CDR3 has 12 residues. V lost 10 bases, J lost 0 bases, and 10 bases lay in between. Per the germline V gene, CDR1 is ENHRY and CDR2 is SYGVKD. The CDR3 DNA follows: TGTGCCACCCGGGACGACTCCTACGAGCAGTACTTC. Its protein product is CATRDDSYEQYF.

The chain uses TRBV10-3 and TRBJ2-3; maybe TRBD1 (5 bases). CDR1 and CDR2 (germline): ENHRY, SYGVKD. V gave up 10 bases and J gave up 3 bases, with 17 bases separating them. The CDR3 spans 14 residues. CDR3 loop: CATAEMAGTDTQYF. The CDR3 DNA reads as TGTGCCACCGCGGAGATGGCAGGGACAGATACGCAGTATTTT.

This clonotype showed up just a few times. The chain links TRBV20-1 to TRBJ1-3; D is undetermined. CDR1 is DFQATT and CDR2 is SNEGSKA in the germline V gene (reference sequence). The CDR3 consists of 15 residues. Trimming shortened V by 7 bases and J by 0 bases, and 16 bases separated the two germline ends. Written as DNA, the CDR3 is TGCAGTGGGGAAAGGCAGGTCCACTCTGGAAACACCATATATTTT. Translated, it gives CSGERQVHSGNTIYF.

In this sample, this clonotype turned up many times. V usage is TRBV6-1 and J usage is TRBJ1-6; no definite D call. CDR1 and CDR2 from the germline V gene are MNHNS and SASEGT. Trimming shortened V by 7 bases and J by 3 bases, and 10 bases separated the two germline ends. The CDR3 runs to 14 residues. CDR3 bases: TGTGCCAGCATCCTATCGCTCTATAATTCACCCCTCCACTTT. Translation: CASILSLYNSPLHF.

The chain joins TRBV27 to TRBJ2-1, with D tentatively TRBD2 (6 bases). The CDR3 has 16 amino acids. Per germline, CDR1 MNHEY and CDR2 SMNVEV (reference sequence). V lost 6 bases, J lost 0 bases, and 15 bases lay in between. The chain's CDR3 is CASSSPSTSSYNEQFF. CDR3 nucleotide sequence: TGTGCCAGCAGCTCCCCCTCGACTAGCTCCTACAATGAGCAGTTCTTC.

This clonotype came up a few times. V usage is TRBV12-3 or TRBV12-4 and J usage is TRBJ2-7, with D possibly being TRBD1 or TRBD2 (5 bases each). The V and J ends lost 6 bases and 7 bases respectively, with 19 bases between them. CDR3 length: 14 residues. The CDR3 loop reads CASRSLRVSGEQYF. CDR3 coding DNA: TGTGCCAGCAGATCACTCAGGGTTTCGGGGGAGCAGTACTTC.

This clonotype came up a few times. This chain links TRBV20-1 with TRBJ2-5; 12 bases match TRBD2. The CDR3 spans 16 residues. Germline V gene lookup returns CDR1 DFQATT and CDR2 SNEGSKA (reference sequence). V was clipped by 1 base and J by 2 bases; unmatched bases: 5. This chain's CDR3 is CSARGPGLAGQETQYF. For the CDR3, the DNA is TGCAGTGCTAGAGGCCCCGGACTAGCGGGGCAAGAGACCCAGTACTTC.

This clonotype was picked up many times. The chain joins TRBV20-1 to TRBJ2-7, with a tentative D call TRBD1 (6 bases). The CDR3 has 14 amino acids. Germline assignment: CDR1 DFQATT and CDR2 SNEGSKA (reference sequence). The V gene lost 5 bases and the J gene lost 0 bases, with 14 bases spanning the gap. The CDR3 DNA sequence: TGCAGTGCTTCAACAGGGCCCCGCTCCTACGAGCAGTACGTC. Protein product: CSASTGPRSYEQYV.

This clonotype has only a few counts. The chain links TRBV27 to TRBJ2-5, with TRBD2 identical over 8 bases. Looked up from germline, CDR1 is MNHEY and CDR2 is SMNVEV (reference sequence). Trimming cost V 6 bases and J 3 bases; bases outside gene matches: 9. CDR3 length equals 15 residues. The CDR3 loop is CASSPELGLEETQYF. The DNA for the CDR3 is TGTGCCAGCAGCCCCGAGCTGGGACTAGAAGAGACCCAGTACTTC.

The J gene is TRBJ2-1, the V gene TRBV21-1; TRBD2 was called by the table and not checked on the DNA. TRBV21-1 corresponds to a pseudogene. The CDR3 is 16 amino acids. CDR3 nucleotide sequence: TGTGCCAGCAGCAAAAGCTGGGCGGGGGGGCTCGATGAGCAGTTCTTC. Amino acids: CASSKSWAGGLDEQFF.

There are many counts of this clonotype. This chain uses TRBV11-2 with TRBJ2-3; D remains ambiguous. The CDR3 covers 13 residues. CDR1 and CDR2 (germline): SGHAT, FQNNGV. Trimming took 5 bases from V and 2 from J, leaving 8 bases between them. The CDR3 region has the DNA TGTGCCAGCAGCCCCGGCTCCACAGATACGCAGTATTTT. Translation: CASSPGSTDTQYF.

The V gene is TRBV6-6, the J gene TRBJ1-1, with unresolved D. The germline CDR1 and CDR2 sequences are MNHNY and SVGAGI (reference sequence). The ends were cut back, 7 bases at V and 1 base at J, with 16 bases in the middle. CDR3 length: 15 amino acids. This CDR3 is CASISSGRGNTEAFF. The CDR3 coding sequence is TGTGCCAGCATCTCCTCTGGTCGAGGGAACACTGAAGCTTTCTTT.

The sample holds one count of this clonotype. This chain uses TRBV6-5 with TRBJ2-3; 9 bases match TRBD1. The ends lost 4 bases at V and 8 bases at J; junction bases unmatched: 13. There are 16 residues in the CDR3. CDR1 is MNHEY, CDR2 SVGAGI, per germline. In DNA, the CDR3 is TGTGCCAGCAGTTCCCTGGACAGGGGCCGGGGAGGTACGCAGTATTTT. Protein product: CASSSLDRGRGGTQYF.

This clonotype was seen at least ten times. This sequence joins TRBV24-1 and TRBJ2-7, with D hard to call. Germline V gives CDR1 KGHDR, CDR2 SFDVKD. V gave up 3 bases and J gave up 3 bases, with 2 bases separating them. The CDR3 totals 11 residues. CDR3 sequence reads: CATSDRYEQYF. The DNA for the CDR3 is TGTGCCACCAGTGATCGCTACGAGCAGTACTTC.

V gene TRBV12-3 or TRBV12-4 combines with J gene TRBJ2-2; TRBD1 or TRBD2 may be the D gene (5 bases each). V shed 6 bases and J shed 6 bases, with 11 bases lying between them. This CDR3 spans 13 amino acids. For the CDR3, the DNA is TGTGCCAGCAGCCCAAGGGACGCCGGGGAGCTGTTTTTT. Protein sequence: CASSPRDAGELFF.

This clonotype was counted between two and nine times. The chain recombines TRBV24-1 with TRBJ2-5; TRBD1 aligns across 8 bases. This CDR3 is built from 15 residues. Germline V gives CDR1 KGHDR, CDR2 SFDVKD. Trimming cost V 2 bases and J 1 base; bases outside gene matches: 2. CDR3 coding DNA: TGTGCCACCAGTGATTGGACAGGGCGCCAAGAGACCCAGTACTTC. This codes for CATSDWTGRQETQYF.

The table lists this clonotype with many counts. V gene TRBV5-6 combines with J gene TRBJ2-7, with TRBD2 matching 7 bases. Per germline, CDR1 SGHDT and CDR2 YYEEEE. The CDR3 runs to 14 residues. Trimming removed 0 bases from V and 2 bases from J; junction bases left unmatched: 2. This CDR3 reads CASSLAGTTYEQYV. CDR3 DNA sequence: TGTGCCAGCAGCTTGGCGGGGACTACCTACGAGCAGTACGTC.

The V call is TRBV7-6, the J call TRBJ2-3, with D unresolved. Trimming shortened V by 0 bases and J by 7 bases, and 5 bases separated the two germline ends. CDR3 length: 12 residues. CDR1 and CDR2 (germline): SGHVS, FNYEAQ. The CDR3, as DNA: TGTGCCAGCAGCTTAGCGCGAAATACGCAGTATTTT. This gives the protein CASSLARNTQYF.

The chain uses TRBV25-1 and TRBJ2-1; TRBD1 might be the D (5 bases). V lost 6 bases and J lost 2, with 17 bases in between. CDR3 length equals 16 residues. Germline CDR1 MGHDK, CDR2 SYGVNS. The CDR3 DNA is TGTGCCAGCAGGGGCCCCGGACAAGTAACCTACAATGAGCAGTTCTTC. Translated: CASRGPGQVTYNEQFF.

CDR3 bases: TGTGCCATCAGTGAGGGACAGGGGAGTGAAGCTTTCTTT. Its protein product is CAISEGQGSEAFF. J is TRBJ1-1 and V is TRBV10-3, with 9 bases lining up with TRBD1. The trim removed 2 bases at V and 7 bases at J, leaving 2 bases unmatched. From germline, CDR1 is ENHRY and CDR2 SYGVKD. The CDR3 is made up of 13 amino acids.

There are many counts of this clonotype. The J gene is TRBJ2-7, the V gene TRBV12-3 or TRBV12-4; maybe TRBD2 (5 bases). V was shortened by 5 bases and J by 6 bases, with 14 bases between the two germline ends. The CDR3 spans 13 residues. CDR3 DNA sequence: TGTGCCAGCAGTATAAACGGTGGAGGCGAGCAGTACGTC. This encodes CASSINGGGEQYV.

This clonotype appeared once. The chain joins TRBV30 to TRBJ2-7; D gene unclear. V shed 2 bases and J shed 5 bases, with 13 bases lying between them. The germline V gene encodes CDR1 GTSNPN and CDR2 SVGIG (reference sequence). The CDR3 has 13 residues. The CDR3 coding sequence is TGTGCCTGGAGTAGGTGGGGAATGGACGAGCAGTACTTC. Translated: CAWSRWGMDEQYF.

This clonotype was observed a few times. The V and J genes are TRBV4-3 and TRBJ2-7; TRBD2 aligns across 14 bases. This CDR3 region has 14 residues. After removal of 4 bases from V and 7 bases from J, the junction contained 3 bases not matched to a gene. Germline loops: CDR1 LGHNA, CDR2 YSLEER. In DNA form, the CDR3 reads TGCGCCAGCAGCCGGGGACTAGCGGGGGTTGAGCAGTACTTC. This sequence encodes CASSRGLAGVEQYF.

The genes are TRBV7-2 and TRBJ2-5, with 9 bases lining up with TRBD2. V was pared by 2 bases and J by 2 bases, with 3 bases of the junction left unmatched. Germline V gene sequence: CDR1 SGHTA, CDR2 FQGNSA. This CDR3 spans 15 amino acids. For the CDR3, the DNA is TGTGCCAGCAGCTTAAACGCGGGGGGGCAAGAGACCCAGTACTTC. It yields the protein CASSLNAGGQETQYF.

The V call is TRBV4-1, the J call TRBJ2-3; 7 bases fit TRBD1. Looked up from germline, CDR1 is MGHRA and CDR2 is YSYEKL. The CDR3 has 21 residues. V gave up 0 bases and J gave up 0 bases; unmatched junction bases: 18. DNA for the CDR3: TGCGCCAGCAGCCAAGATGCGTTTCGGACTGACAGGGACCCTAGCACAGATACGCAGTATTTT. Translation gives CASSQDAFRTDRDPSTDTQYF.

This clonotype was observed a few times. The chain links TRBV6-5 to TRBJ2-1; 8 positions match TRBD1. V gave up 4 bases and J gave up 2 bases; unmatched junction bases: 7. The germline V gene has CDR1 MNHEY and CDR2 SVGAGI. The CDR3 covers 16 residues. The CDR3 DNA reads as TGTGCCAGCAGTTCAAACGGACAGGGAACCTACAATGAGCAGTTCTTC. It codes for CASSSNGQGTYNEQFF.

This chain joins TRBV7-8 and TRBJ1-4, with 11 positions matching TRBD1. Germline lookup yields CDR1 SGHVS and CDR2 FQNEAQ. The CDR3 sequence is 17 residues long. V trimming: 6 bases; J trimming: 1 base; junction bases outside the gene matches: 7. CDR3 amino acids: CASSDTGTGGTNEKLFF. CDR3 sequence (DNA): TGTGCCAGCAGTGACACCGGGACAGGGGGAACTAATGAAAAACTGTTTTTT.

At least ten counts were recorded for this clonotype. The rearrangement links TRBV6-5 to TRBJ2-5; TRBD2 agrees at 9 bases. The CDR3 sequence is 18 residues long. J lost 5 bases, V lost 7 bases, and 20 bases had no gene match. Looked up from germline, CDR1 is MNHEY and CDR2 is SVGAGI. The CDR3 nucleotides read TGTGCCAGCATAAGTGTCGTGGGAAGCGGGGGGTATCGTGAGACCCAGTACTTC. Encoded protein: CASISVVGSGGYRETQYF.

A few counts support this clonotype. This sequence joins TRBV20-1 and TRBJ2-1, with 9 bases fitting TRBD2. Germline V gene sequence: CDR1 DFQATT, CDR2 SNEGSKA (reference sequence). V gave up 1 base and J gave up 0 bases; unmatched junction bases: 1. This CDR3 contains 15 residues. The CDR3 spells CSARASGASYNEQFF. Here the CDR3 DNA reads TGCAGTGCTAGAGCTAGCGGGGCCTCCTACAATGAGCAGTTCTTC.

There are many counts of this clonotype. The chain joins TRBV20-1 to TRBJ2-7; possible D gene TRBD2, 5 bases. The CDR3 contains 14 residues. CDR1 and CDR2 from the germline V gene are DFQATT and SNEGSKA (reference sequence). Trimming removed 3 bases from V and 2 bases from J, with 14 bases in between. The CDR3 coding sequence is TGCAGTGCTAGGCCAGCGGAGGCAACCTACGAGCAGTACTTC. Its translation: CSARPAEATYEQYF.